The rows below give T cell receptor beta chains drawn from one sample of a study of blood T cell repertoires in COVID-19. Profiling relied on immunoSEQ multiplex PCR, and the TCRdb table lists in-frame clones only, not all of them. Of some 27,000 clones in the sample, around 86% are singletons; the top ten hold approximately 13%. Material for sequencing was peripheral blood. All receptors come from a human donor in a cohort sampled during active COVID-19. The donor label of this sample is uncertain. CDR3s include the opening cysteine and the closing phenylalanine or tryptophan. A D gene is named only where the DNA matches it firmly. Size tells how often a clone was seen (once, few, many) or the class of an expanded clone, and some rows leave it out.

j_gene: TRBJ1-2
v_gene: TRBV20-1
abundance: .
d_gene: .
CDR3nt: TGCAGTGCCGGGCGAGGGTCTGGCTACACCTTC
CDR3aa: CSAGRGSGYTF

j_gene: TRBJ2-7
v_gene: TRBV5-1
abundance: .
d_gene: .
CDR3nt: TGCGCCACCCCCTGGCCGAGGCTCGAGCAGTACTTC
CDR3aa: CATPWPRLEQYF

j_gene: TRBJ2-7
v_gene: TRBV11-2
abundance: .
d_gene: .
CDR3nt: TGTGCCAGCAGCTCTCTAAGGAGCTCCTACGAGCAGTACTTC
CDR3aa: CASSSLRSSYEQYF

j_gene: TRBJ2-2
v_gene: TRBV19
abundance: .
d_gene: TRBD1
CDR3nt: TGTGCCAGTAGGGGACAGGGGTTCACCGGGGAGCTGTTTTTT
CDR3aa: CASRGQGFTGELFF

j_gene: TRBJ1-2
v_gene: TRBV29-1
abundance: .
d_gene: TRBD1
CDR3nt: TGCAGCGTTGAATCGGCAGGGGGGCTCTATGGCTACACCTTC
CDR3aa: CSVESAGGLYGYTF

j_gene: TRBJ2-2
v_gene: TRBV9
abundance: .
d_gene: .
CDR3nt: TGTGCCAGCAGCGTAAGCGGCTCGGAGGGGAGATGGGACACCGGGGAGCTGTTTTTT
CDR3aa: CASSVSGSEGRWDTGELFF

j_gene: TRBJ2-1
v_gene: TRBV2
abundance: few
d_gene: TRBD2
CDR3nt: TGTGCCAGTAAACCTCCCAGGGAGCGGGGGGCTAAAAATGAGCAGTTCTTC
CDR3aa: CASKPPRERGAKNEQFF

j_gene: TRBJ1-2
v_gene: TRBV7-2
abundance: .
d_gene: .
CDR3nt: TGTGCCAGCAGACGACACTTGTCAAATGGCTACACCTTC
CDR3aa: CASRRHLSNGYTF

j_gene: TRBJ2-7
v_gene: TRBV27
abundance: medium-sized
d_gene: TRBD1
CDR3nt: TGTGCCAGCAGTTCCCTGACAGGGTTGAGATACGAGCAGTACTTC
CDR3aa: CASSSLTGLRYEQYF

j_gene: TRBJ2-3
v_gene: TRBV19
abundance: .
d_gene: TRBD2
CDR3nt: TGTGCCAGTAGTATAACTCCGGGACTAGGGGCAAATACGCAGTATTTT
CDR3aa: CASSITPGLGANTQYF

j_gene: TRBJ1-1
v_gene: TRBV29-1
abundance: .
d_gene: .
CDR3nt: TGCAGCGTTGAAGTTCAACAGGGAGAGAGAGAAGCTTTCTTT
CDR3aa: CSVEVQQGEREAFF

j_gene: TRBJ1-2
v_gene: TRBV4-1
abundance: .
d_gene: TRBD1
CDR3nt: TGCGCCAGCAGCCAAGGGGTGAGGGGGCAGGGGTATGGCTACACCTTC
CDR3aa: CASSQGVRGQGYGYTF

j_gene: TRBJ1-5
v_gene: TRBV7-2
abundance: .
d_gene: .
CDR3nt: TGTGCCAGCAGCTTAGATAGTAGCAATCAGCCCCAGCATTTT
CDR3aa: CASSLDSSNQPQHF

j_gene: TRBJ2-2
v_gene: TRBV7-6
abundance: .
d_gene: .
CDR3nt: TGTGCCAGCAGCTTAGTTCGGGGCGGGGAGCTGTTTTTT
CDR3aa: CASSLVRGGELFF

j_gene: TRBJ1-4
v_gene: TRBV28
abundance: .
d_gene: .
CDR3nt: TGTGCCAGCAGTTTAGAGACAGGACTCCGGGAAAAACTGTTTTTT
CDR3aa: CASSLETGLREKLFF

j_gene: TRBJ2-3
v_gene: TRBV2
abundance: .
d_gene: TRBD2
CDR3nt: TGTGCCAGCAGTGAACTAGCGGGGGGGCCAGTCACAGATACGCAGTATTTT
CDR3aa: CASSELAGGPVTDTQYF

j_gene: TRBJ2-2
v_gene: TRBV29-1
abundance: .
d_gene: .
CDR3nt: TGCAGCGTTGATAAGCCGGGTGGCCCGAACACCGGGGAGCTGTTTTTT
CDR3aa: CSVDKPGGPNTGELFF

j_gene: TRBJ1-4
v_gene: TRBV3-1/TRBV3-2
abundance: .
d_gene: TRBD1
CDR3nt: TGTGCCAGCAGCCAAGAGGGACAGGGGGGTCTTTCAACTAATGAAAAACTGTTTTTT
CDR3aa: CASSQEGQGGLSTNEKLFF

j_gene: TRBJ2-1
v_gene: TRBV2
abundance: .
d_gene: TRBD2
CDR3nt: TGTGCCAGCAGTGCGATGAGCGGGGGGGCCGCCTACAATGAGCAGTTCTTC
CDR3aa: CASSAMSGGAAYNEQFF

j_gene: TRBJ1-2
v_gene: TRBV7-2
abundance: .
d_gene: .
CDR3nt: TGTGCCAGCAGCCGAGACATCTATGGCTACACCTTC
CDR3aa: CASSRDIYGYTF

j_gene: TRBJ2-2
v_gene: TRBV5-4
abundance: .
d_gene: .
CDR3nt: TGTGCCAGCAGCTTGACTAGCAGGGACACCGGGGAGCTGTTTTTT
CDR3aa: CASSLTSRDTGELFF

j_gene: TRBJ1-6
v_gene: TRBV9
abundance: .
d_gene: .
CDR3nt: TGTGCCAGCAGCTTAGGTCCAGATAATTCACCCCTCCACTTT
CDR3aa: CASSLGPDNSPLHF

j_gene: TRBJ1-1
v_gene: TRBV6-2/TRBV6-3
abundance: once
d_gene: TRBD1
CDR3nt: TGTGCCAGCAGTTACTTAGGGGGCATTGGGAACACTGAAGCTTTCTTT
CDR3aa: CASSYLGGIGNTEAFF

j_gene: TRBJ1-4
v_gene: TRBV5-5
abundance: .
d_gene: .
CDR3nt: TGTGCCAGCAGCCGGACAGCAAGCGAAAAACTGTTTTTT
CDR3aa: CASSRTASEKLFF